These 23 T cell receptor beta chains were all obtained from the same sample, sequenced in a study of cytomegalovirus exposure and HLA in healthy donors (dated by TCRdb to 2015 to 2018). Library creation used the immunoSEQ multiplex PCR assay. For the multiplex PCR, a mixture combining 60 forward primers for TCR Vbeta segments and 13 reverse primers for TCR Jbeta segments was used. As stored in TCRdb, this immuneACCESS dataset retains in-frame rearrangements with V and J assigned. A fraction of the clones does not appear; measured against another copy, unresolved V genes explain less than half of the discrepancy, and the remainder lacks a known reason. Recorded for this sample are under 200,000 clones; around 76% of them occurred a single time. More than 2% of the sample lies in the top ten. Sequencing input: PBMCs. These receptors all come from a woman aged 30 to 39 in good health and CMV-seropositive.

The rearrangement joins TRBV6-5 to TRBJ2-3; 8 bases match TRBD1. J was trimmed by 3 bases and V by 6 bases; bases with no gene match: 8. Germline CDR1 reads MNHEY; CDR2 reads SVGAGI. This CDR3 has 15 residues. The CDR3 nucleotides are TGTGCCAGCAGGTCGACAGGGGATTCAACAGATACGCAGTATTTT. Protein: CASRSTGDSTDTQYF.

This chain uses TRBV9 with TRBJ2-1, with TRBD1 as a possible D gene (5 bases). The germline V gene has CDR1 SGDLS and CDR2 YYNGEE. The V and J ends lost 0 bases and 3 bases respectively, with 13 bases between them. The CDR3 is 16 residues long. The CDR3 is CASSVEPGLIYNEQFF. Here the CDR3 DNA reads TGTGCCAGCAGCGTAGAACCAGGGCTGATCTACAATGAGCAGTTCTTC.

This clone came up a few times. This chain uses TRBV5-1 with TRBJ2-3; D uncertain. Trimming pared 3 bases from V and 3 bases from J, leaving 5 bases between. CDR1 is SGHRS, CDR2 YFSETQ, per germline. CDR3 length: 12 amino acids. CDR3 loop: CASSSRTDTQYF. As DNA, the CDR3 is TGCGCCAGCAGCTCGAGGACAGATACGCAGTATTTT. The variable domain in full, with the rest retrieved from reference TRBV5-1 and TRBJ2-3, is KAGVTQTPRYLIKTRGQQVTLSCSPISGHRSVSWYQQTPGQGLQFLFEYFSETQRNKGNFPGRFSGRQFSNSRSEMNVSTLELGDSALYLCASSSRTDTQYFGPGTRLTVL.

This clone appeared a few times. The chain has TRBV25-1 and TRBJ1-5; D remains unclear. The V and J ends lost 2 bases and 3 bases respectively, with 8 bases between them. Germline CDR1 and CDR2: MGHDK and SYGVNS. The CDR3 runs 14 residues. The CDR3: CASSEGLINQPQHF. The CDR3 coding sequence is TGTGCCAGCAGTGAAGGGCTGATCAATCAGCCCCAGCATTTT. Full variable domain (missing parts from reference TRBV25-1 and TRBJ1-5): EADIYQTPRYLVIGTGKKITLECSQTMGHDKMYWYQQDPGMELHLIHYSYGVNSTEKGDLSSESTVSRIRTEHFPLTLESARPSHTSQYLCASSEGLINQPQHFGDGTRLSIL.

The J gene is TRBJ1-1, the V gene TRBV25-1; TRBD1 is a possible D gene (5 bases). From germline, CDR1 is MGHDK and CDR2 SYGVNS. This CDR3 is built from 16 residues. V was trimmed by 4 bases and J by 1 base, leaving 16 bases between them. Written as DNA, the CDR3 is TGTGCCAGCAGTGCAGTGGGAAGACAGTCGAACACTGAAGCTTTCTTT. Protein sequence: CASSAVGRQSNTEAFF.

The rearrangement links TRBV14 to TRBJ1-2; D perhaps matches TRBD1 (6 bases). CDR1 and CDR2 from the germline V gene are SGHDN and FVKESK. This CDR3 has 16 residues. V was trimmed by 0 bases and J by 8 bases, leaving 19 bases between them. The CDR3 DNA reads TGTGCCAGCAGCCAAGAAGCGGACAGTTCCCTTAGGGGCTACACCTTC. This translates into CASSQEADSSLRGYTF. Drawing the rest from reference TRBV14 and TRBJ1-2, the complete variable domain is EAGVTQFPSHSVIEKGQTVTLRCDPISGHDNLYWYRRVMGKEIKFLLHFVKESKQDESGMPNNRFLAERTGGTYSTLKVQPAELEDSGVYFCASSQEADSSLRGYTFGSGTRLTVV.

The rearrangement uses TRBV12-5 and TRBJ1-4; D remains unclear. This CDR3 is 15 amino acids long. V was trimmed by 5 bases and J by 0 bases, leaving 10 bases between them. CDR1 LGHNT and CDR2 FRNRAP come from the germline V gene. The CDR3 sequence: CASGIHSTTNEKLFF. The CDR3, as DNA: TGTGCTAGTGGTATCCACAGTACAACTAATGAAAAACTGTTTTTT.

The V gene is TRBV6-5, the J gene TRBJ2-7, with D possibly being TRBD1 (5 bases). The germline V gene has CDR1 MNHEY and CDR2 SVGAGI. The V end was cut by 0 bases, the J end by 4 bases, with 13 bases between. The CDR3 is 15 residues long. The CDR3 loop is CASSYSQEWGYEQYF. The CDR3 coding sequence is TGTGCCAGCAGTTACTCACAGGAATGGGGTTACGAGCAGTACTTC.

This clone was detected only a few times. The rearrangement links TRBV6-6 to TRBJ1-6; unclear D gene. The V end lost 2 bases, the J end lost 10 bases, and 12 bases lay between the germline ends. This CDR3 contains 14 residues. The germline V gene has CDR1 MNHNY and CDR2 SVGAGI (reference sequence). Written as DNA, the CDR3 is TGTGCCAGCAGTTACATAGATTCGCTGTCACCCCTCCACTTT. Encoded protein: CASSYIDSLSPLHF.

This chain uses TRBV6-5 with TRBJ2-1; D is perhaps TRBD1 (5 bases). The CDR3 spans 14 residues. Germline lookup yields CDR1 MNHEY and CDR2 SVGAGI. Trimming removed 4 bases from V and 6 bases from J, with 13 bases in between. The CDR3 DNA is TGTGCCAGCAGTTTATTCAGGGTTGGCAATGAGCAGTTCTTC. Translating it yields CASSLFRVGNEQFF.

The V call is TRBV9, the J call TRBJ1-2; 7 bases line up with TRBD1. The CDR3 consists of 15 residues. V was clipped by 4 bases and J by 2 bases; unmatched bases: 8. The germline V gene has CDR1 SGDLS and CDR2 YYNGEE. CDR3 region: CASSPADRANYGYTF. The CDR3 coding sequence is TGTGCCAGCAGCCCCGCCGACAGGGCGAACTATGGCTACACCTTC.

The chain employs TRBV2 and TRBJ1-6; TRBD1 might be the D (6 bases). The CDR3 is 15 amino acids. The germline V and J ends were trimmed by 7 bases and 0 bases, with 10 bases remaining between them. Germline loops: CDR1 SNHLY, CDR2 FYNNEI. CDR3 DNA sequence: TGTGCCAGCAATCTACAGGGCTCCTATAATTCACCCCTCCACTTT. The encoded protein is CASNLQGSYNSPLHF.

This clone was seen more than once but under ten times. This chain joins TRBV5-4 and TRBJ1-6; 9 bases map to TRBD1. Germline loops: CDR1 SGHNT, CDR2 YYREEE (reference sequence). With V trimmed by 5 bases and J by 6 bases, 3 bases remained unmatched. This CDR3 comprises 14 residues. The CDR3 reads CASSRDRANSPLHF. In DNA form, the CDR3 reads TGTGCCAGCAGTCGGGACAGGGCTAATTCACCCCTCCACTTT.

The rearrangement uses TRBV5-4 and TRBJ1-1; TRBD1 matches at 7 bases. This CDR3 contains 14 residues. The germline V gene has CDR1 SGHNT and CDR2 YYREEE (reference sequence). V shed 4 bases, J shed 1 base, and the junction held 4 bases outside the gene matches. DNA of the CDR3: TGTGCCAGCAGCCCCACAGGGGCGAACACTGAAGCTTTCTTT. It yields the protein CASSPTGANTEAFF.

This clone was detected a few times. As DNA, the CDR3 is TGTGCCAGCAGCGTAGGAATGGACAGAGGAAGTATGAACACTGAAGCTTTCTTT. It is translated as CASSVGMDRGSMNTEAFF. V is TRBV9 and J is TRBJ1-1, with D perhaps matching TRBD1 (6 bases). The CDR3 extends over 18 amino acids. Germline V CDR1 and CDR2: SGDLS, YYNGEE. V was pared by 0 bases and J by 0 bases, with 18 bases between. Using reference TRBV9 and TRBJ1-1 for the parts outside the CDR3, the full variable domain is DSGVTQTPKHLITATGQRVTLRCSPRSGDLSVYWYQQSLDQGLQFLIQYYNGEERAKGNILERFSAQQFPDLHSELNLSSLELGDSALYFCASSVGMDRGSMNTEAFFGQGTRLTVV.

The chain employs TRBV4-3 and TRBJ2-1, with 9 bases that match TRBD1. With V trimmed by 0 bases and J by 6 bases, 3 bases remained unmatched. The length of the CDR3 is 15 residues. The germline V gene has CDR1 LGHNA and CDR2 YSLEER. This CDR3 reads CASSQEGQGGNEQFF. The CDR3 DNA follows: TGCGCCAGCAGCCAAGAGGGACAGGGCGGCAATGAGCAGTTCTTC.

The chain uses TRBV29-1 and TRBJ2-7; weak D call: TRBD2 (6 bases). CDR1 SQVTM and CDR2 ANQGSEA come from the germline V gene. There are 14 residues in the CDR3. V gave up 5 bases and J gave up 3 bases, with 17 bases separating them. CDR3 protein: CSVLPAGLLYEQYF. The CDR3 DNA reads TGCAGCGTTCTACCCGCGGGACTCCTCTACGAGCAGTACTTC.

The genes are TRBV5-4 and TRBJ2-7; D is perhaps TRBD2 (5 bases). CDR1 and CDR2 from the germline V gene are SGHNT and YYREEE (reference sequence). This CDR3 contains 14 residues. Trimming stripped 7 bases from V and 3 bases from J, with 17 bases between. The CDR3 nucleotides read TGTGCCAGCTCAGAGGGCCCAGGTAACTACGAGCAGTACTTC. It translates to CASSEGPGNYEQYF.

The chain has TRBV29-1 and TRBJ2-4; a weak D match, TRBD1 (5 bases). The V end lost 4 bases, the J end lost 0 bases, and 13 bases lay between the germline ends. This CDR3 comprises 15 residues. CDR1 is SQVTM and CDR2 is ANQGSEA in the germline V gene. Written as DNA, the CDR3 is TGCAGCGTTGGTCGGCAGGGCTCAGCCAAAAACATTCAGTACTTC. Protein product: CSVGRQGSAKNIQYF.

The rearrangement links TRBV11-2 to TRBJ2-5, with 11 bases that match TRBD2. V lost 0 bases, J lost 4 bases, and 13 bases stayed unmatched. CDR3 length: 19 amino acids. Germline-derived CDR1 and CDR2 are SGHAT and FQNNGV. The CDR3 spells CASSLDVLSVLAGGETQYF. CDR3 DNA: TGTGCCAGCAGCTTAGATGTCTTATCCGTGCTAGCGGGAGGAGAGACCCAGTACTTC.

V usage is TRBV5-6 and J usage is TRBJ1-1, with D perhaps matching TRBD1 (6 bases). V lost 5 bases to trimming and J lost 4 bases, with 15 bases between them. The CDR3 has 14 amino acids. Germline V gives CDR1 SGHDT, CDR2 YYEEEE. The CDR3, as DNA: TGTGCCAGCAGTCCCGGGGGGCGGGGCACTGAAGCTTTCTTT. Encoded protein: CASSPGGRGTEAFF. Looking up the rest from reference TRBV5-6 and TRBJ1-1 gives the full variable domain: DAGVTQSPTHLIKTRGQQVTLRCSPKSGHDTVSWYQQALGQGPQFIFQYYEEEERQRGNFPDRFSGHQFPNYSSELNVNALLLGDSALYLCASSPGGRGTEAFFGQGTRLTVV.

The chain couples TRBV5-5 to TRBJ1-5; D call uncertain. Trimming left V 0 bases short and J 0 bases short, with 7 bases between. Germline V gene lookup returns CDR1 SGHKS and CDR2 YYEKEE (reference sequence). The CDR3 extends over 15 amino acids. The CDR3 DNA sequence: TGTGCCAGCAGCTTGGAACAGATTAGCAATCAGCCCCAGCATTTT. This sequence encodes CASSLEQISNQPQHF.

This clone was seen more than once but under ten times. The chain combines TRBV5-4 with TRBJ1-2; possible D gene TRBD1, 5 bases. The germline CDR1 and CDR2 sequences are SGHNT and YYREEE (reference sequence). This CDR3 spans 13 amino acids. V was pared by 4 bases and J by 0 bases, with 7 bases between. The CDR3 sequence: CASSPDTNYGYTF. For the CDR3, the DNA is TGTGCCAGCAGCCCGGACACTAACTATGGCTACACCTTC.